A selection of T cell receptor beta chains follows, all from one sample in a study of T cells after yellow fever vaccination. TCRdb re-called the 5' RACE reads with MiXCR, one entry per CDR3 protein. The data contain about 550,000 distinct CDR3 sequences, about a fifth of them seen just once; the ten biggest clones take up around an eighth. Sample: PBMCs, taken 15 days after the yellow fever booster vaccination. The receptor source for this set is a man aged 25 to 40 who received the YFV17D yellow fever vaccine. Both conserved end residues are part of each CDR3. A D gene is named only where the DNA matches it firmly. The size entry is marked missing in some rows and otherwise reads once, few, many or a size class.

clone size	D gene	V gene	J gene	CDR3 protein	CDR3 DNA
-	TRBD2	TRBV27	TRBJ2-6	CASSWGLAGSGANVLTF	TGTGCCAGCAGTTGGGGACTAGCGGGATCTGGGGCCAACGTCCTGACTTTC
-	TRBD2	TRBV20-1	TRBJ2-1	CSAVGTSGRAVKDEQFF	TGCAGTGCTGTCGGGACTAGCGGGAGGGCGGTTAAGGATGAGCAGTTCTTC
-	TRBD1	TRBV5-1	TRBJ2-7	CASSLSLTGGGYEQYF	TGCGCCAGCTCCTTAAGTCTGACAGGGGGCGGATACGAGCAGTACTTC
-	-	TRBV3-1	TRBJ2-7	CASSQRVDYEQYF	TGTGCCAGCAGCCAACGAGTGGATTACGAGCAGTACTTC
few	TRBD2	TRBV20-1	TRBJ2-1	CSASPPRGLAGYNEQFF	TGCAGTGCTAGCCCTCCAAGGGGGCTAGCGGGATACAATGAGCAGTTCTTC
-	-	TRBV12-3/TRBV12-4	TRBJ2-2	CASSLNGNTGELFF	TGTGCCAGCAGTTTAAACGGAAACACCGGGGAGCTGTTTTTT
-	TRBD1	TRBV7-2	TRBJ1-4	CASSIQGATNEKLFF	TGTGCCAGCAGTATACAGGGGGCAACTAATGAAAAACTGTTTTTT
-	-	TRBV28	TRBJ2-7	CASNFPTIPRSYEQYF	TGTGCCAGCAATTTTCCAACTATACCTAGGTCCTACGAGCAGTACTTC
-	-	TRBV5-1	TRBJ2-1	CASSLEQPRYNEQFF	TGCGCCAGCAGCTTGGAGCAGCCTAGGTACAATGAGCAGTTCTTC
-	-	TRBV28	TRBJ1-1	CASSFYSQAFF	TGTGCCAGCAGCTTCTACTCCCAAGCTTTCTTT
-	-	TRBV5-4	TRBJ2-6	CASTSGRGFITGANVLTF	TGTGCCAGCACCTCCGGAAGGGGGTTTATAACTGGGGCCAACGTCCTGACTTTC
few	TRBD2	TRBV7-8	TRBJ2-1	CASSLRPLAGAYNEQFF	TGTGCCAGCAGCTTACGGCCACTAGCGGGAGCTTACAATGAGCAGTTCTTC
-	TRBD2	TRBV20-1	TRBJ2-2	CSARGAGGTGELFF	TGCAGTGCTAGGGGAGCGGGAGGCACCGGGGAGCTGTTTTTT